The entry below gives a single T cell receptor beta chain sequence along with its context. Trimming stripped 4 bases from V and 5 bases from J, with 10 bases between. This CDR3 comprises 12 residues. CDR1 SGHRS and CDR2 YFSETQ come from the germline V gene. TCRdb keeps only in-frame clones here, not all; method: immunoSEQ multiplex PCR. This sample has under 250,000 clones, with 88% found just once. The sample belongs to a study of blood T cell repertoires in COVID-19. For the study at large: Italy, Spain and the United States were the sources of the convalescent and acute COVID-19 samples.

This rearrangement joins TRBV5-1 to TRBJ2-7, with D unclear. What was sequenced was peripheral blood. The clonotype comes from a man aged 50 to 60 with COVID-19, enrolled during active disease. CDR3 sequence reads: CASSVESDEQYF. DNA for the CDR3: TGCGCCAGCAGCGTGGAGAGTGACGAGCAGTACTTC.